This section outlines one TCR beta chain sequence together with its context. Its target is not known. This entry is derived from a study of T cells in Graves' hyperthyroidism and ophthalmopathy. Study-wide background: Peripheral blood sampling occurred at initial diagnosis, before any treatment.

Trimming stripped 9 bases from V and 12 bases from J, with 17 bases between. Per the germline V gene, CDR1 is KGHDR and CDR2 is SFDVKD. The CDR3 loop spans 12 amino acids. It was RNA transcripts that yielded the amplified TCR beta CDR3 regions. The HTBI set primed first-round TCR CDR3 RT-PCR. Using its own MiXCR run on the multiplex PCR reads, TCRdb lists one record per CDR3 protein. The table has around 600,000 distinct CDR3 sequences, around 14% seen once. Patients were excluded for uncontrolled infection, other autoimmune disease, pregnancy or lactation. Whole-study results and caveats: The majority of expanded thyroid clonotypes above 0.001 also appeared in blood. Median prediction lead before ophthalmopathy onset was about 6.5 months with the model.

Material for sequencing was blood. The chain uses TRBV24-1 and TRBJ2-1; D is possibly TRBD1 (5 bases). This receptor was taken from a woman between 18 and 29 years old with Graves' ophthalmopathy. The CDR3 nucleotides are TGTGCCACCCAGGGTCCCGGCACAGGGCAGTTCTTC. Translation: CATQGPGTGQFF.